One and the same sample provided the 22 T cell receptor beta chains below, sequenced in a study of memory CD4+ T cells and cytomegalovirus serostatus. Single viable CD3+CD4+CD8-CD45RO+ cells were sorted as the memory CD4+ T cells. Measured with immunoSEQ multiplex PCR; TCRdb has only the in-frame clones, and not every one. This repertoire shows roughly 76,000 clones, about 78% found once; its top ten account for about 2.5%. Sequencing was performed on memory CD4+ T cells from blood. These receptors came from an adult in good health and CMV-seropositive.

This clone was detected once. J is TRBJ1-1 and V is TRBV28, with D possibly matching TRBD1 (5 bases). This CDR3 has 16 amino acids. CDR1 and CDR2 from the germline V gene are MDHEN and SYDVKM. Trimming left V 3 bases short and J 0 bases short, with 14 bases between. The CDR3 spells CASSLFMGRLNTEAFF. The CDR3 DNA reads TGTGCCAGCAGTTTGTTTATGGGACGGCTGAACACTGAAGCTTTCTTT.

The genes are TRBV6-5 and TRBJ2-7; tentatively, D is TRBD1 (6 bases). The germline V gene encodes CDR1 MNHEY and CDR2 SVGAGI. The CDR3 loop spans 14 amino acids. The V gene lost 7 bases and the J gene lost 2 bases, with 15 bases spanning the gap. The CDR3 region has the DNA TGTGCCAGCATCGCCCCCGGGACACCCTACGAGCAGTACTTC. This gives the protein CASIAPGTPYEQYF.

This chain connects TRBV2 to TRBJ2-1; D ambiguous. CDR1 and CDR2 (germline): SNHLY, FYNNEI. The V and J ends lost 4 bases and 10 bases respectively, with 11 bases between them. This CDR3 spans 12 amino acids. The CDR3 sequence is CASSGYAAEQFF. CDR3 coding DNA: TGTGCCAGCAGTGGCTATGCGGCGGAGCAGTTCTTC.

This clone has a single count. The CDR3 sequence is CASTGAGGPGDTQYF. CDR3 DNA sequence: TGTGCCAGCACGGGAGCGGGAGGGCCAGGAGATACGCAGTATTTT. The chain links TRBV6-5 to TRBJ2-3, with 10 nucleotides matching TRBD2. The CDR3 runs to 15 residues. The germline CDR1 and CDR2 sequences are MNHEY and SVGAGI. The V segment lost 7 bases and the J segment 5 bases; nucleotides outside the gene matches: 9.

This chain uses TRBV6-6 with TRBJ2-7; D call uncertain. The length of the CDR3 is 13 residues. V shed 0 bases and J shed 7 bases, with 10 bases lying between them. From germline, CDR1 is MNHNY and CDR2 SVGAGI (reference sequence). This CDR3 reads CASSYSLGNEQYF. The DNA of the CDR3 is TGTGCCAGCAGTTACTCCCTAGGGAATGAGCAGTACTTC.

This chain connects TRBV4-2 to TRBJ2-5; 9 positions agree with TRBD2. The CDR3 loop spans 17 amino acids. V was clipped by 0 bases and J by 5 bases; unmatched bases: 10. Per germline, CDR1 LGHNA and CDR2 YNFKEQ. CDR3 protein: CASSQEAGGRGWETQYF. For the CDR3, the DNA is TGTGCCAGCAGCCAAGAGGCGGGGGGGCGGGGTTGGGAGACCCAGTACTTC.

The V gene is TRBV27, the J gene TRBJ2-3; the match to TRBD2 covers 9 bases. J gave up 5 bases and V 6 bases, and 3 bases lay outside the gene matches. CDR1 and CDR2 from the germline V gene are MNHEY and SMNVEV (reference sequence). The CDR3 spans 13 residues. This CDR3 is CASRLAGLDTQYF. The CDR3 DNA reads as TGTGCCAGCAGGCTAGCGGGATTAGATACGCAGTATTTT.

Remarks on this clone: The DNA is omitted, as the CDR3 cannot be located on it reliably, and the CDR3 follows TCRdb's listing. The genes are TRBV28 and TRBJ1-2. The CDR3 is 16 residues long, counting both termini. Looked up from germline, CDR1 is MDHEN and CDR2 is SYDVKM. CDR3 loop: CASSFGTGSALFGSSF.

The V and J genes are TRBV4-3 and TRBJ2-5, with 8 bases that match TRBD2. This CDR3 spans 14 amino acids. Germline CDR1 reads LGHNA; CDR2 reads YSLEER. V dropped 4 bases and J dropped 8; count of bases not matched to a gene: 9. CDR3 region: CASSPETSGVTQYF. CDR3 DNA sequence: TGCGCCAGCAGCCCTGAAACTAGCGGAGTCACCCAGTACTTC.

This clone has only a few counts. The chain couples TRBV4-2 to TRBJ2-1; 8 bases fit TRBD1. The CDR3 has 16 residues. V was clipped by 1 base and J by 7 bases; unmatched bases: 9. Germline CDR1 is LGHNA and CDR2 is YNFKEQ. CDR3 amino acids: CASSQGWTGNGNEQFF. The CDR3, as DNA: TGTGCCAGCAGCCAAGGCTGGACAGGGAATGGGAATGAGCAGTTCTTC.

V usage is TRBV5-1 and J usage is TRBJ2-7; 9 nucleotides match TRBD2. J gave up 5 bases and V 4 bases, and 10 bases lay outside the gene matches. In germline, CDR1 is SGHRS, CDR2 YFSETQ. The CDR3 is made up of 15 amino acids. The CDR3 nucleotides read TGCGCCAGCAGCACCTTAGCGGGGGTAATGAACGAGCAGTACTTC. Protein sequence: CASSTLAGVMNEQYF.

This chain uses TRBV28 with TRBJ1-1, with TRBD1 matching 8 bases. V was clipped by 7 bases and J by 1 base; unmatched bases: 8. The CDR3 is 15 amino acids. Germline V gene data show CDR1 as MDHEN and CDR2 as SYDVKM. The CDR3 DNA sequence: TGTGCCAGCACTCCTCTAGGGACAGGGAACACTGAAGCTTTCTTT. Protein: CASTPLGTGNTEAFF.

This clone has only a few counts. The CDR3 loop is CASNRRPEKLFF. CDR3 coding DNA: TGTGCCAGCAACCGTCGCCCCGAGAAACTGTTTTTT. The chain links TRBV6-1 to TRBJ1-4; D is undetermined. This CDR3 contains 12 residues. The germline CDR1 and CDR2 sequences are MNHNS and SASEGT. V was pared by 7 bases and J by 11 bases, with 14 bases between.

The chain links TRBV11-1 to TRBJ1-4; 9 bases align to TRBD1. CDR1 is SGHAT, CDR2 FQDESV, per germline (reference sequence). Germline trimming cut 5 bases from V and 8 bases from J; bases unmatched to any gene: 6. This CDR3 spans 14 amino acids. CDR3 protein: CASSRGQGEEKLFF. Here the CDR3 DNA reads TGTGCCAGCAGCCGGGGACAGGGTGAGGAAAAACTGTTTTTT.

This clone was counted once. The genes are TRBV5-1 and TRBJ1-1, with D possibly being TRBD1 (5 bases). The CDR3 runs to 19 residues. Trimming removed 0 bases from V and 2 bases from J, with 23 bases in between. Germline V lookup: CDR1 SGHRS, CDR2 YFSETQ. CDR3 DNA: TGCGCCAGCAGCTTGGGCTTTTTTCCTCCGACAGATTCTAACACTGAAGCTTTCTTT. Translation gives CASSLGFFPPTDSNTEAFF. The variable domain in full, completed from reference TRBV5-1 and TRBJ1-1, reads KAGVTQTPRYLIKTRGQQVTLSCSPISGHRSVSWYQQTPGQGLQFLFEYFSETQRNKGNFPGRFSGRQFSNSRSEMNVSTLELGDSALYLCASSLGFFPPTDSNTEAFFGQGTRLTVV.

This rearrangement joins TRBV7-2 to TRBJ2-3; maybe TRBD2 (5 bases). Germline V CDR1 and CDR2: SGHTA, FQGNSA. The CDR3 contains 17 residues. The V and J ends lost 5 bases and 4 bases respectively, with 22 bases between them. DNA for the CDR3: TGTGCCAGCAGCCCCCATGCGCGCGGGTCGGGCGCAGATACGCAGTATTTT. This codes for CASSPHARGSGADTQYF.

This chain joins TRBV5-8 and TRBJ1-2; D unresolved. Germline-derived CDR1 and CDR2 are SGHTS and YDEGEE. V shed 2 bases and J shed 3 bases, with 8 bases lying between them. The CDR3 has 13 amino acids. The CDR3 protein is CASSFRTDYGYTF. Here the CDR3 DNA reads TGTGCCAGCAGCTTCCGGACGGACTATGGCTACACCTTC.

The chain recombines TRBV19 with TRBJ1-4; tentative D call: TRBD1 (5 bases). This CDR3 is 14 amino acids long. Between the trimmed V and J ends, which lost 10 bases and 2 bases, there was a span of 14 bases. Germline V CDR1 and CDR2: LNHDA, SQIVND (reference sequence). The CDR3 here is CATKTGATNEKLFF. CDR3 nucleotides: TGTGCCACCAAGACCGGGGCGACTAATGAAAAACTGTTTTTT.

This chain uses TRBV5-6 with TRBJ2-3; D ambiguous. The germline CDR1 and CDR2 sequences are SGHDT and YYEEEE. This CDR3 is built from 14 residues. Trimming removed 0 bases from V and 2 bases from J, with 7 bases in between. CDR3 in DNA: TGTGCCAGCAGCTTGGGCTCCCACACAGATACGCAGTATTTT. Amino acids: CASSLGSHTDTQYF.

Here the CDR3 reads CAWSPGQNYGYTF. CDR3 in DNA: TGTGCCTGGAGCCCAGGACAGAACTATGGCTACACCTTC. J is TRBJ1-2 and V is TRBV30; D may be TRBD1 (6 bases). The CDR3 contains 13 residues. V was trimmed by 3 bases and J by 2 bases, leaving 10 bases between them. Germline V gene lookup returns CDR1 GTSNPN and CDR2 SVGIG (reference sequence).

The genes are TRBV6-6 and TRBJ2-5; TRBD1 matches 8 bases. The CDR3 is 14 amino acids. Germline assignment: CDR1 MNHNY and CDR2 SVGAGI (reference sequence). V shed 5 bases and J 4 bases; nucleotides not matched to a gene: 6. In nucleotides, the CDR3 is TGTGCCAGCAGTCCCCAGACAGGGGCAGAGACCCAGTACTTC. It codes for CASSPQTGAETQYF.

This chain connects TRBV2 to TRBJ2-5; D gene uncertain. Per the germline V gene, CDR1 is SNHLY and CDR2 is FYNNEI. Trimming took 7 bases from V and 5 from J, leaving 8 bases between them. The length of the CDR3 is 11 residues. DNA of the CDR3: TGTGCCAGCATGGATTCCGAGACCCAGTACTTC. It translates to CASMDSETQYF.